This record looks at one TCR beta chain sequence and its context. This CDR3 is built from 15 residues. The V gene's germline CDR1 is SGHRS and CDR2 YFSETQ. The V end lost 0 bases, the J end lost 1 base, and 7 bases lay between the germline ends. The time point is: after dendritic cell vaccination, including at tumor progression/relapse. Before vaccination, two weeks after the third vaccination, and at progression, PBMC were collected. This record comes from a study of glioma-infiltrating T cells after dendritic cell vaccination. Study at large: Three intradermal dendritic cell vaccine injections were given every two weeks.

TCRdb's copy holds only in-frame clones and misses some; the assay was immunoSEQ multiplex PCR. The table shows 55,000 to 75,000 clones, with roughly 80% occurring only once. Sequencing was performed on blood, taken after dendritic cell vaccination. The receptor's source is a human donor with glioblastoma. This sequence joins TRBV5-1 and TRBJ2-2; D call uncertain. CDR3 nucleotides: TGCGCCAGCAGCTTGGCCGGTAGGAACACCGGGGAGCTGTTTTTT. Its translation: CASSLAGRNTGELFF.